This T cell receptor beta chain appears in the sequencing data of a study of early T cells in non-severe SARS-CoV-2 infection. This clonotype was seen repeatedly, ten times or more. Molecules of cDNA were individually given unique molecular identifiers that were attached to them. TCRdb reprocessed the 5' RACE reads with MiXCR, giving one entry per CDR3 protein. The sample has about 25,000 distinct CDR3 sequences, around 4.5% seen once; the top ten hold about an eighth. The sequence came from an adult who was a healthcare worker with PCR-confirmed SARS-CoV-2 infection or an uninfected control (not recorded which). The sample was whole blood.

The CDR3 nucleotides are TGTGCCAGCTCAAACACAGATACGCAGTATTTT. This gives the protein CASSNTDTQYF. V usage is TRBV18 and J usage is TRBJ2-3; the D is unclear. CDR1 is KGHSH, CDR2 LQKENI, per germline. The CDR3 extends over 11 amino acids. Trimming pared 5 bases from V and 2 bases from J, leaving 2 bases between.